This is a list of T cell receptor beta chains from one sample in a study of T cells in tuberculosis. TCRdb keeps only in-frame clones here, not all; method: immunoSEQ multiplex PCR. This table holds 30,000 or so clones, 95% to 96% found once. Sequencing was done on a sample of PBMCs. The receptors stem from a donor aged 10 to 29 with latent tuberculosis or without tuberculosis infection. CDR3s include the opening cysteine and the closing phenylalanine or tryptophan. Fields, in order: D gene, clone size, J gene, V gene, CDR3 protein, CDR3 DNA. The D gene is left open where the match is weak. Size values are once, few and many counts, or a class for expanded clones, and some rows have none.

D gene: TRBD1; clone size: -; J gene: TRBJ2-5; V gene: TRBV7-9; CDR3 protein: CASSRGQGPGETQYF; CDR3 DNA: TGTGCCAGCAGTCGAGGACAGGGCCCTGGGGAGACCCAGTACTTC
D gene: -; clone size: -; J gene: TRBJ2-7; V gene: TRBV7-2; CDR3 protein: CASSPGGRYEQYF; CDR3 DNA: TGTGCCAGCAGCCCCGGGGGGCGCTACGAGCAGTACTTC
D gene: -; clone size: once; J gene: TRBJ2-1; V gene: TRBV25-1; CDR3 protein: CASSEPSDTYNEQFF; CDR3 DNA: TGTGCCAGCAGTGAACCCAGCGATACCTACAATGAGCAGTTCTTC
D gene: -; clone size: -; J gene: TRBJ1-6; V gene: TRBV14; CDR3 protein: CASSQVQGVGSPLHF; CDR3 DNA: TGTGCCAGCAGCCAGGTTCAAGGGGTGGGATCACCCCTCCACTTT
D gene: TRBD2; clone size: once; J gene: TRBJ2-5; V gene: TRBV7-2; CDR3 protein: CASSLVWGLAEETQYF; CDR3 DNA: TGTGCCAGCAGCTTAGTCTGGGGACTAGCAGAAGAGACCCAGTACTTC
D gene: -; clone size: -; J gene: TRBJ2-3; V gene: TRBV27; CDR3 protein: CASTPGRGRDMTDTQYF; CDR3 DNA: TGTGCCAGCACCCCGGGTAGGGGGAGAGATATGACAGATACGCAGTATTTT
D gene: TRBD2; clone size: -; J gene: TRBJ2-3; V gene: TRBV19; CDR3 protein: CASPKGLAGGQMTDTQYF; CDR3 DNA: TGTGCCTCCCCTAAGGGACTAGCGGGGGGGCAAATGACAGATACGCAGTATTTT
D gene: -; clone size: -; J gene: TRBJ2-7; V gene: TRBV2; CDR3 protein: CASSGPDTGSPSYEQYF; CDR3 DNA: TGTGCCAGCAGTGGTCCCGATACAGGGTCCCCCTCCTACGAGCAGTACTTC
D gene: -; clone size: once; J gene: TRBJ2-5; V gene: TRBV25-1; CDR3 protein: CASSEWGDSKETQYF; CDR3 DNA: TGTGCCAGCAGTGAATGGGGGGACAGTAAAGAGACCCAGTACTTC
D gene: -; clone size: -; J gene: TRBJ2-1; V gene: TRBV7-8; CDR3 protein: CASSFRWGGNNEQFF; CDR3 DNA: TGTGCCAGCAGCTTCCGTTGGGGCGGAAACAATGAGCAGTTCTTC
D gene: TRBD2; clone size: -; J gene: TRBJ2-5; V gene: TRBV28; CDR3 protein: CASTSPASGRGAETQYF; CDR3 DNA: TGTGCCAGCACCTCCCCGGCTAGCGGGAGAGGGGCAGAGACCCAGTACTTC
D gene: -; clone size: -; J gene: TRBJ2-2; V gene: TRBV7-2; CDR3 protein: CASSFNGASNTGELFF; CDR3 DNA: TGTGCCAGCAGCTTTAATGGGGCGTCGAACACCGGGGAGCTGTTTTTT
D gene: -; clone size: -; J gene: TRBJ2-1; V gene: TRBV21-1; CDR3 protein: CASSLCAGNEQFF; CDR3 DNA: TGTGCCAGCAGCCTGTGTGCAGGGAATGAGCAGTTCTTC
D gene: -; clone size: -; J gene: TRBJ1-4; V gene: TRBV11-2; CDR3 protein: CASSLTRGDEKLFF; CDR3 DNA: TGTGCCAGCAGCCTGACTCGGGGAGACGAAAAACTGTTTTTT
D gene: -; clone size: -; J gene: TRBJ2-7; V gene: TRBV9; CDR3 protein: CASSPRTATYEQYF; CDR3 DNA: TGTGCCAGCAGCCCCAGGACAGCTACCTACGAGCAGTACTTC
D gene: TRBD2; clone size: few; J gene: TRBJ2-5; V gene: TRBV7-7; CDR3 protein: CASSSMGGETQYF; CDR3 DNA: TGTGCTAGCAGCTCGATGGGGGGGGAGACCCAGTACTTC
D gene: -; clone size: -; J gene: TRBJ1-5; V gene: TRBV30; CDR3 protein: CAWRSQGRNQPQHF; CDR3 DNA: TGTGCCTGGAGATCTCAGGGGCGCAATCAGCCCCAGCATTTT
D gene: -; clone size: few; J gene: TRBJ2-1; V gene: TRBV6-1; CDR3 protein: CASNLQGYNEQFF; CDR3 DNA: TGTGCCAGCAATTTACAGGGCTACAATGAGCAGTTCTTC
D gene: TRBD1; clone size: -; J gene: TRBJ1-2; V gene: TRBV28; CDR3 protein: CASSLRQGYYGYTF; CDR3 DNA: TGTGCCAGCAGTTTACGACAGGGCTACTATGGCTACACCTTC
D gene: -; clone size: -; J gene: TRBJ1-1; V gene: TRBV27; CDR3 protein: CASSALLPNKAFF; CDR3 DNA: TGTGCCAGCAGTGCGTTATTGCCAAATAAAGCTTTCTTT
D gene: TRBD2; clone size: -; J gene: TRBJ2-5; V gene: TRBV5-1; CDR3 protein: CASSLDRTSGRPRGETQYF; CDR3 DNA: TGCGCCAGCAGCTTGGACAGGACTAGCGGGAGGCCGAGAGGAGAGACCCAGTACTTC
D gene: TRBD2; clone size: -; J gene: TRBJ2-5; V gene: TRBV7-8; CDR3 protein: CASSLRKLAGERTQYF; CDR3 DNA: TGTGCCAGCAGTCTACGGAAACTAGCGGGAGAAAGGACCCAGTACTTC
D gene: TRBD1; clone size: -; J gene: TRBJ1-2; V gene: TRBV2; CDR3 protein: CASNLPRDSPNYGYTF; CDR3 DNA: TGTGCCAGCAATCTACCCCGGGACAGCCCTAACTATGGCTACACCTTC
D gene: -; clone size: -; J gene: TRBJ1-3; V gene: TRBV2; CDR3 protein: CASSEEQGGNTIYF; CDR3 DNA: TGTGCCAGCAGTGAAGAGCAGGGCGGAAACACCATATATTTT
D gene: -; clone size: -; J gene: TRBJ1-1; V gene: TRBV6-5; CDR3 protein: CASSYGMNTEAFF; CDR3 DNA: TGTGCCAGCAGTTACGGCATGAACACTGAAGCTTTCTTT
D gene: TRBD2; clone size: -; J gene: TRBJ2-5; V gene: TRBV6-5; CDR3 protein: CASSRGLAETQYF; CDR3 DNA: TGTGCCAGCAGTCGGGGACTAGCAGAGACCCAGTACTTC
D gene: TRBD2; clone size: -; J gene: TRBJ2-7; V gene: TRBV5-1; CDR3 protein: CASSLGTSGTYEQYF; CDR3 DNA: TGCGCCAGCAGCTTGGGGACTAGCGGGACCTACGAGCAGTACTTC
D gene: -; clone size: -; J gene: TRBJ1-2; V gene: TRBV18; CDR3 protein: CASSQYRDTNYGYTF; CDR3 DNA: TGTGCCAGCTCTCAATACAGGGATACGAACTATGGCTACACCTTC
D gene: TRBD1; clone size: -; J gene: TRBJ2-5; V gene: TRBV11-2; CDR3 protein: CASRLRQGPQETQYF; CDR3 DNA: TGTGCCAGCAGACTACGACAGGGCCCTCAAGAGACCCAGTACTTC
D gene: -; clone size: -; J gene: TRBJ2-7; V gene: TRBV5-4; CDR3 protein: CASSLAADYEQYF; CDR3 DNA: TGTGCCAGCAGCTTAGCGGCCGACTACGAGCAGTACTTC
D gene: -; clone size: -; J gene: TRBJ1-5; V gene: TRBV27; CDR3 protein: CASSLWAGAGQPQHF; CDR3 DNA: TGTGCCAGCAGTTTATGGGCGGGGGCAGGGCAGCCCCAGCATTTT
D gene: TRBD1; clone size: -; J gene: TRBJ1-1; V gene: TRBV29-1; CDR3 protein: CSGRDRGVPEAFF; CDR3 DNA: TGCAGCGGCAGGGACAGGGGGGTCCCTGAAGCTTTCTTT
D gene: TRBD1; clone size: -; J gene: TRBJ2-5; V gene: TRBV7-3; CDR3 protein: CASSLGQGFETQYF; CDR3 DNA: TGTGCCAGCAGCCTCGGACAGGGGTTCGAGACCCAGTACTTC
D gene: -; clone size: -; J gene: TRBJ2-7; V gene: TRBV21-1; CDR3 protein: CASSKICRLAGLYEQYF; CDR3 DNA: TGTGCCAGCAGCAAAATATGCAGACTAGCGGGACTCTACGAGCAGTACTTC
D gene: -; clone size: -; J gene: TRBJ2-7; V gene: TRBV2; CDR3 protein: CASGGDEQYF; CDR3 DNA: TGTGCCAGCGGGGGCGACGAGCAGTACTTC
D gene: TRBD1; clone size: -; J gene: TRBJ2-7; V gene: TRBV10-3; CDR3 protein: CAISGGQGSSYEQYF; CDR3 DNA: TGTGCCATCAGTGGAGGACAGGGGAGCTCCTACGAGCAGTACTTC
D gene: -; clone size: -; J gene: TRBJ1-4; V gene: TRBV20-1; CDR3 protein: CSARRGTELFF; CDR3 DNA: TGCAGTGCTAGGAGGGGGACGGAACTGTTTTTT
D gene: TRBD2; clone size: -; J gene: TRBJ2-7; V gene: TRBV5-4; CDR3 protein: CASSLSSGREYEQYF; CDR3 DNA: TGTGCCAGCAGCTTGAGCAGCGGGAGGGAGTACGAGCAGTACTTC
D gene: -; clone size: -; J gene: TRBJ1-2; V gene: TRBV28; CDR3 protein: CASSSPAGGLSNYGYTF; CDR3 DNA: TGTGCCAGCAGTTCCCCGGCGGGGGGCCTTTCAAACTATGGCTACACCTTC
D gene: -; clone size: -; J gene: TRBJ1-1; V gene: TRBV10-1; CDR3 protein: CASQEEGNTEAFF; CDR3 DNA: TGCGCCAGCCAGGAGGAGGGGAACACTGAAGCTTTCTTT
D gene: -; clone size: -; J gene: TRBJ2-7; V gene: TRBV29-1; CDR3 protein: CSAGTSLYEQYF; CDR3 DNA: TGCAGCGCGGGGACTTCACTGTACGAGCAGTACTTC